The text below deals with one T cell receptor beta chain. The antigen is not known. TCR beta CDR3 sequences were amplified from RNA transcripts. The HTBI primer set served for first-round RT-PCR of the TCR CDR3. TCRdb independently ran MiXCR on the multiplex PCR reads; one entry per CDR3 protein. This sample carries roughly 420,000 distinct CDR3 sequences, around 15% of them seen once, and the ten largest clones take more than 4.5%. Germline CDR1 and CDR2: SNHLY and FYNNEI. The CDR3 contains 16 residues. V shed 3 bases and J 4 bases; nucleotides not matched to a gene: 5. This specimen belongs to a study of T cells in Graves' hyperthyroidism and ophthalmopathy. On the study more broadly: It was at initial diagnosis, before any treatment, that peripheral blood was collected.

Study-level findings and limits: Researchers found most expanded thyroid clonotypes above 0.001 in blood as well.

Across 18 months, stable Graves' hyperthyroidism was marked by no progression to ophthalmopathy. Clinical symptoms, serum thyroxine and TRAb, thyroid ultrasound and orbital computed tomography were used for the diagnoses. V usage is TRBV2 and J usage is TRBJ1-5, with 11 bases fitting TRBD1. The clonotype was recovered from a woman between 18 and 29 years old with Graves' hyperthyroidism. The specimen was blood. CDR3 bases: TGTGCCAGCAGTGATAGGGACAGGGGGAGTAATCAGCCCCAGCATTTT. This sequence encodes CASSDRDRGSNQPQHF.